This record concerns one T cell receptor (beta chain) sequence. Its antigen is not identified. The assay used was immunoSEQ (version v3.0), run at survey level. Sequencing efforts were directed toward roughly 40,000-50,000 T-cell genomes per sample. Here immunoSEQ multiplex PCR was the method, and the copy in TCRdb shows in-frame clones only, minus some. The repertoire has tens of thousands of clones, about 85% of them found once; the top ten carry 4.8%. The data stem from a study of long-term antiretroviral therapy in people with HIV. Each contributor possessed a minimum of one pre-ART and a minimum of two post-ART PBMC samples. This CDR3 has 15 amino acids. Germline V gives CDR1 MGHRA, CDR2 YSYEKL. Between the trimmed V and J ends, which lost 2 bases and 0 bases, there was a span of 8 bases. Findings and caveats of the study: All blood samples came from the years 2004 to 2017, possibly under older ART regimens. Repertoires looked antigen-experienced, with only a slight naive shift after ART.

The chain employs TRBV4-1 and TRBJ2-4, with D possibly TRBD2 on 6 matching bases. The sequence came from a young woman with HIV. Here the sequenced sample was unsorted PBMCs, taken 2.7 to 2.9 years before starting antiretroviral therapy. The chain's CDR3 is CASSQTGVAKNIQYF. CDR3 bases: TGCGCCAGCAGCCAAACGGGGGTAGCCAAAAACATTCAGTACTTC.